The 21 T cell receptor beta chains given below trace back to one sample, sequenced in a study of beta chain features in type 1 diabetes. Isolated RNA was reverse transcribed in full, so expressed TCRB transcripts were sequenced. Repertoires were generated with immunoSEQ multiplex PCR, while TCRdb's copy carries only in-frame clones and drops some. There are hundreds of thousands of clones in the sample; roughly 15% occur only once, and roughly 0.098% lies in the top ten. Material: naive CD4+ T cells from blood. These receptor sequences come from a young man in good health.

In this sample, this clone turned up a few times. This rearrangement joins TRBV9 to TRBJ1-3; D perhaps matches TRBD1 (5 bases). Germline CDR1 SGDLS, CDR2 YYNGEE. Trimming left V 0 bases short and J 9 bases short, with 19 bases between. The CDR3 is made up of 16 amino acids. CDR3 in DNA: TGTGCCAGCAGCGTAGGGAGGGGAACCCGCCGGAGCACCATATATTTT. It yields the protein CASSVGRGTRRSTIYF.

The chain links TRBV29-1 to TRBJ2-3, with D possibly matching TRBD2 (7 bases). Per the germline V gene, CDR1 is SQVTM and CDR2 is ANQGSEA. The ends were cut back, 7 bases at V and 6 bases at J, with 20 bases in the middle. There are 14 residues in the CDR3. The CDR3 reads CSGREGGPSDTQYF. The CDR3 DNA is TGCAGCGGAAGGGAGGGGGGGCCATCCGATACGCAGTATTTT.

This clone has just a few counts. The V call is TRBV28, the J call TRBJ1-2, with TRBD1 matching over 8 bases. The V gene end was trimmed by 7 bases and the J gene end by 0 bases; junction bases not matched to a gene: 10. Germline assignment: CDR1 MDHEN and CDR2 SYDVKM. This CDR3 has 16 residues. The CDR3 loop reads CASTLSGTGANYGYTF. The CDR3, as DNA: TGTGCCAGCACCCTGTCCGGGACAGGTGCTAACTATGGCTACACCTTC.

This clone was counted a few times. The CDR3 DNA reads TGTGCCAGCAGCAAAGGGCGGGGACAGGGGGTACAAGAGACCCAGTACTTC. Translation: CASSKGRGQGVQETQYF. This chain links TRBV21-1 with TRBJ2-5; the table's D call TRBD1 went unverified against the DNA. TRBV21-1 is an annotated pseudogene. This CDR3 spans 17 amino acids.

This clone was observed a handful of times. This chain links TRBV9 with TRBJ1-2; maybe TRBD1 (5 bases). CDR1 is SGDLS and CDR2 is YYNGEE in the germline V gene. CDR3 size: 14 residues. Trimming removed 3 bases at V and 4 bases at J, with 13 bases between. The DNA for the CDR3 is TGTGCCAGCAGCGGAAGGGACCACGTCTATGGCTACACCTTC. Translation gives CASSGRDHVYGYTF.

In its sample, this clone was seen a few times. This CDR3 is also generated by other DNA sequences in the sample. The chain recombines TRBV5-4 with TRBJ2-7; tentative D call: TRBD1 (6 bases). Trimming stripped 0 bases from V and 3 bases from J, with 10 bases between. Germline V lookup: CDR1 SGHNT, CDR2 YYREEE (reference sequence). The length of the CDR3 is 14 residues. In nucleotides, the CDR3 is TGTGCCAGCAGCTTGGGACAGGTGAGCTACGAGCAGTACTTC. This sequence encodes CASSLGQVSYEQYF.

The table lists this clone with a few counts. V and J are TRBV6-5 and TRBJ2-1, with 9 bases aligning to TRBD2. CDR1 and CDR2 (germline): MNHEY, SVGAGI. The CDR3 contains 12 residues. V was clipped by 4 bases and J by 15 bases; unmatched bases: 7. The CDR3 bases are TGTGCCAGCAGTTCTAGCGGGGCCTCCTCGTTCTTC. Translating it yields CASSSSGASSFF.

This clone appeared a few times. V gene TRBV7-2 combines with J gene TRBJ1-1; the D gene is possibly TRBD1 (5 bases). The CDR3 length is 14 residues. Trimming removed 1 base at V and 7 bases at J, with 13 bases between. Germline CDR1 reads SGHTA; CDR2 reads FQGNSA. The CDR3 loop is CASSLVGTQGEAFF. CDR3 sequence (DNA): TGTGCCAGCAGCTTAGTAGGGACGCAAGGTGAAGCTTTCTTT.

The rearrangement uses TRBV4-3 and TRBJ1-1; D unresolved. CDR3 length: 14 residues. The germline gives CDR1 LGHNA, CDR2 YSLEER. Trimming removed 2 bases at V and 1 base at J, with 8 bases between. The CDR3, as DNA: TGCGCCAGCAGCCAAAACCAAAGGAACACTGAAGCTTTCTTT. It specifies CASSQNQRNTEAFF.

V and J are TRBV5-6 and TRBJ2-3, with D unresolved. Trimming took off 4 bases at V and 6 bases at J, with 12 bases between the two ends. The CDR3 has 13 residues. The V gene's germline CDR1 is SGHDT and CDR2 YYEEEE. The CDR3 nucleotides read TGTGCCAGCAGCGTGATGCTCCGGGATACGCAGTATTTT. Amino acid sequence: CASSVMLRDTQYF.

In this sample, this clone turned up a few times. The chain joins TRBV10-3 to TRBJ2-3; no clear D gene. V lost 5 bases and J lost 0, with 15 bases in between. Germline V gives CDR1 ENHRY, CDR2 SYGVKD. CDR3 length: 16 residues. The CDR3 bases are TGTGCCATCAGTAGGTCCGACACACCTAGCACAGATACGCAGTATTTT. Protein product: CAISRSDTPSTDTQYF.

The chain recombines TRBV27 with TRBJ1-2, with 9 bases matching TRBD1. This CDR3 has 15 residues. Germline V gene lookup returns CDR1 MNHEY and CDR2 SMNVEV (reference sequence). The V segment lost 3 bases and the J segment 5 bases; nucleotides outside the gene matches: 7. The DNA of the CDR3 is TGTGCCAGCAGTTTCGGGAACAGGGGGCCTTATGGCTACACCTTC. This sequence encodes CASSFGNRGPYGYTF.

This clone was counted between two and nine times. The chain uses TRBV4-2 and TRBJ2-3, with 8 positions matching TRBD1. CDR3 length: 15 residues. V was clipped by 4 bases and J by 5 bases; unmatched bases: 8. Per germline, CDR1 LGHNA and CDR2 YNFKEQ. CDR3: CASSPGQGGRDTQYF. The DNA for the CDR3 is TGTGCCAGCAGCCCAGGACAGGGTGGTAGAGATACGCAGTATTTT.

The gene calls are TRBV29-1 and TRBJ2-3; 8 positions match TRBD1. Losses at the gene ends were 7 bases for V and 1 base for J; bases not matched to a gene: 4. Germline V gives CDR1 SQVTM, CDR2 ANQGSEA. The CDR3 runs 13 residues. CDR3 bases: TGCAGCGCCGGGACAGGACGCACAGATACGCAGTATTTT. Translated, it gives CSAGTGRTDTQYF.

CDR3 DNA sequence: TGTGCTAGTGGTTTACTGAATCAGCCCCAGCATTTT. This codes for CASGLLNQPQHF. The chain is built from TRBV12-5 and TRBJ1-5, with unresolved D. The germline V and J ends were trimmed by 3 bases and 4 bases, with 4 bases remaining between them. CDR3 size: 12 residues. CDR1 is LGHNT, CDR2 FRNRAP, per germline. Complete variable domain (other parts from reference TRBV12-5 and TRBJ1-5): DARVTQTPRHKVTEMGQEVTMRCQPILGHNTVFWYRQTMMQGLELLAYFRNRAPLDDSGMPKDRFSAEMPDATLATLKIQPSEPRDSAVYFCASGLLNQPQHFGDGTRLSIL.

This clone was counted a few times. The rearrangement uses TRBV15 and TRBJ2-6; 7 nucleotides align to TRBD1. Germline values: CDR1 LNHNV, CDR2 YYDKDF (reference sequence). This CDR3 is 18 amino acids long. With 1 base clipped from V and 5 bases from J, the junction kept 11 bases outside the gene matches. CDR3 residues: CATSRVLLRGLWANVLTF. The CDR3 region has the DNA TGTGCCACCAGCAGAGTATTGCTGAGGGGGCTCTGGGCCAACGTCCTGACTTTC.

This clone was picked up a small number of times. The CDR3: CASSPGRGGRETQYF. The DNA for the CDR3 is TGTGCCAGCAGCCCAGGGCGGGGGGGCCGAGAGACCCAGTACTTC. The chain carries TRBV7-2 and TRBJ2-5, with 9 bases matching TRBD2. The CDR3 length is 15 residues. Germline loops: CDR1 SGHTA, CDR2 FQGNSA. V shed 5 bases, J shed 4 bases, and the junction held 8 bases outside the gene matches.

In its sample, this clone was seen a few times. The chain has TRBV2 and TRBJ2-1, with 7 bases aligning to TRBD2. This CDR3 is built from 18 residues. Trimming removed 4 bases from V and 3 bases from J; junction bases left unmatched: 15. CDR1 SNHLY and CDR2 FYNNEI come from the germline V gene. The CDR3 loop is CASSGPALAVRGYNEQFF. The DNA of the CDR3 is TGTGCCAGCAGTGGCCCCGCGCTAGCGGTCAGAGGCTACAATGAGCAGTTCTTC.

This clone was counted between two and nine times. The chain has TRBV5-1 and TRBJ1-2; 7 positions agree with TRBD1. CDR1 is SGHRS and CDR2 is YFSETQ in the germline V gene. V lost 4 bases and J lost 8; bases outside the gene matches: 11. The CDR3 covers 14 residues. Here the CDR3 reads CASSPGQASGGYTF. The CDR3 DNA follows: TGCGCCAGCAGCCCCGGACAGGCTTCAGGAGGCTACACCTTC.

This clone was found a few times. V and J are TRBV29-1 and TRBJ1-1; D may be TRBD1 (6 bases). Trimming stripped 3 bases from V and 4 bases from J, with 12 bases between. Germline CDR1 SQVTM, CDR2 ANQGSEA. The CDR3 is made up of 13 amino acids. CDR3 in DNA: TGCAGCGTTGATAGGGGGGCCGGCACTGAAGCTTTCTTT. Its protein product is CSVDRGAGTEAFF.

This clone was seen a few times. The J gene is TRBJ2-7, the V gene TRBV5-6; D is undetermined. The ends were cut back, 1 base at V and 1 base at J, with 12 bases in the middle. Germline V gene data show CDR1 as SGHDT and CDR2 as YYEEEE. The CDR3 totals 15 residues. CDR3 region: CASSLKVARSYEQYF. The CDR3 DNA reads as TGTGCCAGCAGCTTGAAAGTCGCCCGTTCCTACGAGCAGTACTTC.